The 3 T cell receptor beta chains presented below share a single source sample, sequenced in a study of spatial heterogeneity in lung cancer. TCRdb passed the 5' RACE reads through MiXCR, listing each CDR3 protein once. The table includes fewer than 65,000 distinct CDR3 sequences, around 6% detected once. Sample time point: sample taken at primary tumor resection. Material: PBMCs, obtained at surgery. Receptors originate from a female donor with early-stage non-small cell lung cancer.

This clonotype was seen at least ten times. The chain uses TRBV28 and TRBJ2-7; D is unclear. Trimming left V 5 bases short and J 3 bases short, with 11 bases between. This CDR3 contains 13 residues. Looked up from germline, CDR1 is MDHEN and CDR2 is SYDVKM. In nucleotides, the CDR3 is TGTGCCAGCAGTGCCGGGCCGGTCTACGAGCAGTACGTC. This encodes CASSAGPVYEQYV.

This clonotype was seen only a few times. The J gene is TRBJ1-1, the V gene TRBV20-1, with 7 bases matching TRBD1. The CDR3 has 14 residues. V shed 3 bases, J shed 0 bases, and the junction held 4 bases outside the gene matches. CDR1 DFQATT and CDR2 SNEGSKA come from the germline V gene (reference sequence). CDR3 coding DNA: TGCAGTGCTAGGGCACAGGGGATGAACACTGAAGCTTTCTTT. Residues: CSARAQGMNTEAFF.

Many counts were recorded for this clonotype. The chain has TRBV6-1 and TRBJ2-2, with TRBD1 identical over 9 bases. Germline-derived CDR1 and CDR2 are MNHNS and SASEGT. This CDR3 comprises 15 residues. Trimming cost V 4 bases and J 2 bases; bases outside gene matches: 2. The CDR3 DNA reads as TGTGCCAGCAGTGTACAGGGGGCAAACACCGGGGAGCTGTTTTTT. Protein product: CASSVQGANTGELFF.